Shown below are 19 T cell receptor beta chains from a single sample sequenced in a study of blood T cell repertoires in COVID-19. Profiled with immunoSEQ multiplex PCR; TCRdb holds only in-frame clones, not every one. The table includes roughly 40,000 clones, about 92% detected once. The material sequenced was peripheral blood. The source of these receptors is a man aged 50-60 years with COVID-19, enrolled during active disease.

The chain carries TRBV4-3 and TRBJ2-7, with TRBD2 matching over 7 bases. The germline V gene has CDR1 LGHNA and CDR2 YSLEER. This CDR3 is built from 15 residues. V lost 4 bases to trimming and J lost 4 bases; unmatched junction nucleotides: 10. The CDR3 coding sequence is TGCGCCAGCAGCCTACGCGGCGGGAGTAAGTACGAGCAGTACTTC. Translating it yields CASSLRGGSKYEQYF.

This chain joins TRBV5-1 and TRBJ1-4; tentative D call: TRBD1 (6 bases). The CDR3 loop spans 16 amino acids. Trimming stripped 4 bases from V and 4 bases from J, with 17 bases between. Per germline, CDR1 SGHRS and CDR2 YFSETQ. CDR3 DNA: TGCGCCAGCAGCCTGAACTTCCGGGACAATAATGAAAAACTGTTTTTT. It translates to CASSLNFRDNNEKLFF.

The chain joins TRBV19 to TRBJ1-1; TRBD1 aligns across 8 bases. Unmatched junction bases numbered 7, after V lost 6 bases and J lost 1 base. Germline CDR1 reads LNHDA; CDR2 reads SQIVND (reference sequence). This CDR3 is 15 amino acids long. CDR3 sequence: CASRGQAATNTEAFF. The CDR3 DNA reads TGTGCCAGTAGGGGACAGGCGGCCACGAACACTGAAGCTTTCTTT.

Here the CDR3 reads CALGLAGGLFDTQYF. In DNA, the CDR3 is TGTGCCTTGGGACTAGCGGGAGGACTCTTCGATACGCAGTATTTT. The gene calls are TRBV30 and TRBJ2-3; 15 bases are shared with TRBD2. CDR1 and CDR2 from the germline V gene are GTSNPN and SVGIG (reference sequence). Trimming cost V 7 bases and J 6 bases; bases outside gene matches: 8. The length of the CDR3 is 15 residues.

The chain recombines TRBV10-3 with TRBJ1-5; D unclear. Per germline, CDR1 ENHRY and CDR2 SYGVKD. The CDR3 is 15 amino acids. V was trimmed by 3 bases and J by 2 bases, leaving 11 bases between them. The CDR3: CAISDPVEGNQPQHF. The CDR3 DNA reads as TGTGCCATCAGTGATCCCGTGGAGGGCAATCAGCCCCAGCATTTT.

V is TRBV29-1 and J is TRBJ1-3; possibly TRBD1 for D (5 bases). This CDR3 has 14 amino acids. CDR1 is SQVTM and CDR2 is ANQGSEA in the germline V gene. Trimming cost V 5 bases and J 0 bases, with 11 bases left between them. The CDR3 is CSVLTGSSGNTIYF. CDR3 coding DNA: TGCAGCGTTTTAACAGGCAGCTCTGGAAACACCATATATTTT.

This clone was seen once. Written as DNA, the CDR3 is TGTGCCAGCAGTTTTACAGGGGCAGATACGCAGTATTTT. Translating it yields CASSFTGADTQYF. The chain joins TRBV27 to TRBJ2-3; 7 bases are shared with TRBD1. Losses at the gene ends were 3 bases for V and 4 bases for J; bases not matched to a gene: 1. Germline loops: CDR1 MNHEY, CDR2 SMNVEV (reference sequence). This CDR3 is 13 amino acids long.

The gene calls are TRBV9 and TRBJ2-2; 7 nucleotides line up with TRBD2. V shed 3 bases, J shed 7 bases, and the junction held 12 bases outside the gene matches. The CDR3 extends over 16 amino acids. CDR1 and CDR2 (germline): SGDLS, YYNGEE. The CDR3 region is CASSAEGRERSGELFF. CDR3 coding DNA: TGTGCCAGCAGCGCGGAGGGGCGGGAGCGGAGCGGGGAGCTGTTTTTT.

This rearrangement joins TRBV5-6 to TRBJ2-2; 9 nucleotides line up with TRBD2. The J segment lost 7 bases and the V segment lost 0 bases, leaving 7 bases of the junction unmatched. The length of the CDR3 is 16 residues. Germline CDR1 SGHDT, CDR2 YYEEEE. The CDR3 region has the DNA TGTGCCAGCAGCTTGGCGGCGGGAGGGCCCGGCGGGGAGCTGTTTTTT. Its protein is CASSLAAGGPGGELFF.

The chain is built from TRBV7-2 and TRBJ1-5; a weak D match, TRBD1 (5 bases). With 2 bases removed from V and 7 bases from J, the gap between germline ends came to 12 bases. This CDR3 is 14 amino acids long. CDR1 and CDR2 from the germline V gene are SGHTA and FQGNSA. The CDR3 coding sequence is TGTGCCAGCAGCTTAATGGGGGGTAACCAGCCCCAGCATTTT. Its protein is CASSLMGGNQPQHF.

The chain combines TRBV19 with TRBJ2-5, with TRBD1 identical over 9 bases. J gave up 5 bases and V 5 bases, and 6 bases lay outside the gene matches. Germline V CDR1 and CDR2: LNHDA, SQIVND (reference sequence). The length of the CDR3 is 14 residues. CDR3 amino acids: CASSGGQGLETQYF. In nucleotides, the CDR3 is TGTGCCAGTAGTGGGGGACAGGGACTGGAGACCCAGTACTTC.

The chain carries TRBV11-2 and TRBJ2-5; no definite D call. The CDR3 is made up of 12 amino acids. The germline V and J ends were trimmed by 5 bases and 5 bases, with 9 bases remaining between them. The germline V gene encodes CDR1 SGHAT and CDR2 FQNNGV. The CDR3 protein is CASSPHRETQYF. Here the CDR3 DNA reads TGTGCCAGCAGCCCCCATCGGGAGACCCAGTACTTC.

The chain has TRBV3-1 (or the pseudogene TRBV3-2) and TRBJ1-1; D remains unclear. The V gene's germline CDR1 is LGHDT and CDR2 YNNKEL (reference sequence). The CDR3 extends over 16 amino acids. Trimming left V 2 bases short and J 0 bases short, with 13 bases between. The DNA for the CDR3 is TGTGCCAGCAGCCAACTGCTGTCAGGCATGAACACTGAAGCTTTCTTT. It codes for CASSQLLSGMNTEAFF.

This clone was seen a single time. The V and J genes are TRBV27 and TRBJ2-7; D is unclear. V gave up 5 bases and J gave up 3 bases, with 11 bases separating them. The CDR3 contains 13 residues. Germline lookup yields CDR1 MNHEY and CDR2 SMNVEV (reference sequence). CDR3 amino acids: CASSQSTLYEQYF. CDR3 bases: TGTGCCAGCAGTCAATCGACACTCTACGAGCAGTACTTC.

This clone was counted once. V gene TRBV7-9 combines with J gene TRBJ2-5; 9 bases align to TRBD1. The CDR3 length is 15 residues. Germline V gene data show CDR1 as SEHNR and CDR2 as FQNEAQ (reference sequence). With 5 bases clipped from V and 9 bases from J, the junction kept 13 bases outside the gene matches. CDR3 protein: CASSLGPGQGHAQYF. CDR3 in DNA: TGTGCCAGCAGCCTAGGCCCGGGACAGGGTCATGCCCAGTACTTC.

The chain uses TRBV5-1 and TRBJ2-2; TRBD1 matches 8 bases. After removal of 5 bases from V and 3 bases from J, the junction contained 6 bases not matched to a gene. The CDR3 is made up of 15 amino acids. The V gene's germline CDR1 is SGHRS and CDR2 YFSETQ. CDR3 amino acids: CASRSGGPHTGELFF. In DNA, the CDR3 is TGCGCCAGCAGGTCAGGGGGCCCCCACACCGGGGAGCTGTTTTTT.

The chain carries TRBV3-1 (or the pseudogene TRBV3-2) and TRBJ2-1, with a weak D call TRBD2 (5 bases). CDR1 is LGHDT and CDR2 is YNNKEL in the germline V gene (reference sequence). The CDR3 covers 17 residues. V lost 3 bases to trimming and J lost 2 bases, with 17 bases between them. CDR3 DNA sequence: TGTGCCAGCAGCCAGGCTCTGGGAGCGCCGACCTACAATGAGCAGTTCTTC. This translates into CASSQALGAPTYNEQFF.

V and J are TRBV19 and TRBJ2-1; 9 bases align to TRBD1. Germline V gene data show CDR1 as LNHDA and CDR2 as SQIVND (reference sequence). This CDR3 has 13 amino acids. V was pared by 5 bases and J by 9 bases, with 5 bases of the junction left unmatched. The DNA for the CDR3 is TGTGCCAGTAGTGAAACAGGGGGCACTGAGCAGTTCTTC. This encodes CASSETGGTEQFF.

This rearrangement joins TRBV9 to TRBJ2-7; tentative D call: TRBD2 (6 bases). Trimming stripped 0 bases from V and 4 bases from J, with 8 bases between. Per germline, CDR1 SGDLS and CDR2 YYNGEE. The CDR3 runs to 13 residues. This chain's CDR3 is CASSVDGRYEQYF. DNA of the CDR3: TGTGCCAGCAGCGTAGACGGGAGATACGAGCAGTACTTC.